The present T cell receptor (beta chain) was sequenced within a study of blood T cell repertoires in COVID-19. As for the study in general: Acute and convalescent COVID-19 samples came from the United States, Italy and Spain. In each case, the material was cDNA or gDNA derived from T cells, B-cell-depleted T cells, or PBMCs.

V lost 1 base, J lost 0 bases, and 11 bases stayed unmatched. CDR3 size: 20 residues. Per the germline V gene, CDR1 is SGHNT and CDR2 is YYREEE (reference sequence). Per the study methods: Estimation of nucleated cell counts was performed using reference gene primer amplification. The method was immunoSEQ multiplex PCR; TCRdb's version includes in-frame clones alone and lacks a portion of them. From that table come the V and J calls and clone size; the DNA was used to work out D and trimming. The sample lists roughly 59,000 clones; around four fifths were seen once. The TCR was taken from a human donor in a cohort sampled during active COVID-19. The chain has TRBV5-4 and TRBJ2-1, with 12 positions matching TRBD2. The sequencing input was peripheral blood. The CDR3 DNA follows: TGTGCCAGCAGCTTGTACCGCCTAGCGGGAGGGCCGACCTCCTACAATGAGCAGTTCTTC. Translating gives CASSLYRLAGGPTSYNEQFF. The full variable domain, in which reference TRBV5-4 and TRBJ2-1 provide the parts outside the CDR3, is ETGVTQSPTHLIKTRGQQVTLRCSSQSGHNTVSWYQQALGQGPQFIFQYYREEENGRGNFPPRFSGLQFPNYSSELNVNALELDDSALYLCASSLYRLAGGPTSYNEQFFGPGTRLTVL.